This TCR beta chain was sequenced in a study of blood T cells in healthy people across ages. Sample-barcoded 5' priming and a J-beta primer mix drove a second PCR of roughly 7 to 11 cycles. TCRdb reanalysed the 5' RACE reads using MiXCR and keeps one entry per CDR3 protein. The table includes 1.6 million or so distinct CDR3 sequences, about 31% detected once. About this clonotype itself: The antigen is unknown.

Whole-study findings and limits: Not knowing donor CMV status may have confounded expanded clonotype changes. Estimated diversity across one million T cells was deemed an underestimate.

This CDR3 spans 13 amino acids. Trimming cost V 3 bases and J 9 bases, with 12 bases left between them. The germline CDR1 and CDR2 sequences are SNHLY and FYNNEI. This sequence was found in a woman younger than 45 in good health. What was sequenced was blood. The genes are TRBV2 and TRBJ2-1; D may be TRBD1 (6 bases). CDR3 sequence reads: CASSETGAREQFF. CDR3 nucleotide sequence: TGTGCCAGCAGTGAGACAGGAGCACGTGAGCAGTTCTTC.